These 24 T cell receptor beta chains share one sample of origin, sequenced in a study of T cells in Graves' hyperthyroidism and ophthalmopathy. Amplified regions were TCR beta CDR3 sequences from RNA transcripts. Primed by the HTBI set, a first-round RT-PCR was run on the TCR CDR3. TCRdb analysed the multiplex PCR reads with MiXCR anew, one entry per CDR3 protein. The profile covers 700,000 to 950,000 distinct CDR3 sequences, with approximately 36% appearing a single time and roughly 31% taken by the ten largest. Sequencing was carried out using blood. These receptors all stem from a woman in her 40s with Graves' hyperthyroidism.

This clonotype occurred once. J is TRBJ1-2 and V is TRBV9; D unclear. Germline V CDR1 and CDR2: SGDLS, YYNGEE. The germline V and J ends were trimmed by 0 bases and 3 bases, with 9 bases remaining between them. The CDR3 sequence is 14 residues long. The chain's CDR3 is CASSVGGVYYGYTF. CDR3 bases: TGTGCCAGCAGCGTAGGCGGGGTCTACTATGGCTACACCTTC.

This clonotype appeared many times. The V gene is TRBV6-4, the J gene TRBJ1-5; D gene uncertain. The CDR3 has 15 amino acids. V was shortened by 4 bases and J by 4 bases, with 14 bases between the two germline ends. Germline CDR1 and CDR2: MRHNA and SNTAGT. The CDR3 loop reads CASSVRTVHNQPQHF. DNA for the CDR3: TGTGCCAGCAGTGTTCGAACAGTTCATAATCAGCCCCAGCATTTT.

This clonotype has just a few counts. The genes are TRBV5-1 and TRBJ1-1; D perhaps matches TRBD1 (5 bases). The CDR3 covers 12 residues. V lost 2 bases and J 12 bases, leaving 14 bases between the germline ends. Germline V CDR1 and CDR2: SGHRS, YFSETQ. The CDR3 nucleotides read TGCGCCAGCAGCTTAGTACGGGGCGAGACTTTCTTT. It codes for CASSLVRGETFF. The full variable domain, in which reference TRBV5-1 and TRBJ1-1 provide the parts outside the CDR3, is KAGVTQTPRYLIKTRGQQVTLSCSPISGHRSVSWYQQTPGQGLQFLFEYFSETQRNKGNFPGRFSGRQFSNSRSEMNVSTLELGDSALYLCASSLVRGETFFGQGTRLTVV.

This clonotype was recorded many times. V is TRBV14 and J is TRBJ1-2, with D uncertain. Germline V gene lookup returns CDR1 SGHDN and CDR2 FVKESK. CDR3 length: 13 amino acids. Trimming removed 0 bases at V and 8 bases at J, with 10 bases between. CDR3 nucleotides: TGTGCCAGCAGCCAAGACTATGATCGGGGCTACACCTTC. Protein product: CASSQDYDRGYTF.

This clonotype was counted at least ten times. The gene calls are TRBV7-8 and TRBJ2-6; D uncertain. V dropped 1 base and J dropped 12 bases, with 7 bases sitting between them. This CDR3 contains 12 residues. Germline V gene lookup returns CDR1 SGHVS and CDR2 FQNEAQ. CDR3 region: CASSLERSVLTF. CDR3 nucleotide sequence: TGTGCCAGCAGCTTAGAGAGGAGCGTCCTGACTTTC.

This clonotype was detected only a few times. The chain uses TRBV9 and TRBJ2-7; 7 positions agree with TRBD2. The ends lost 0 bases at V and 2 bases at J; junction bases unmatched: 17. The CDR3 covers 19 residues. Germline V lookup: CDR1 SGDLS, CDR2 YYNGEE. CDR3 region: CASSVGSPGSVGRAYEQYF. CDR3 nucleotides: TGTGCCAGCAGCGTAGGATCCCCGGGTTCGGTAGGGAGGGCCTACGAGCAGTACTTC.

This clonotype was seen many times. The V gene is TRBV7-9, the J gene TRBJ2-7; tentative D call: TRBD1 (5 bases). The germline CDR1 and CDR2 sequences are SEHNR and FQNEAQ (reference sequence). Trimming pared 3 bases from V and 1 base from J, leaving 13 bases between. This CDR3 comprises 15 residues. The CDR3 sequence is CASSLDITASYEQYF. Here the CDR3 DNA reads TGTGCCAGCAGCTTGGACATCACAGCGTCCTACGAGCAGTACTTC.

The table lists this clonotype with many counts. V and J are TRBV29-1 and TRBJ1-3; no firm D call. Deletions cut 7 bases from V and 4 bases from J, with 14 bases between. Looked up from germline, CDR1 is SQVTM and CDR2 is ANQGSEA. The length of the CDR3 is 13 residues. The CDR3 loop is CSAAPEVGNTIYF. The CDR3 DNA reads TGCAGCGCTGCCCCGGAAGTCGGAAACACCATATATTTT.

This clonotype was detected only once. J is TRBJ2-2 and V is TRBV5-1, with D possibly being TRBD2 (5 bases). Germline V lookup: CDR1 SGHRS, CDR2 YFSETQ. This CDR3 has 15 amino acids. V was cut by 3 bases and J by 3 bases, with 12 bases left in between. The CDR3 DNA follows: TGCGCCAGCAGCTACCGGGATGGGGACACCGGGGAGCTGTTTTTT. The encoded protein is CASSYRDGDTGELFF. Full variable domain (rest looked up from reference TRBV5-1 and TRBJ2-2): KAGVTQTPRYLIKTRGQQVTLSCSPISGHRSVSWYQQTPGQGLQFLFEYFSETQRNKGNFPGRFSGRQFSNSRSEMNVSTLELGDSALYLCASSYRDGDTGELFFGEGSRLTVL.

This clonotype was observed many times. The genes are TRBV4-1 and TRBJ1-1; D possibly corresponds to TRBD1 (6 bases). V dropped 1 base and J dropped 8 bases, with 11 bases sitting between them. Per the germline V gene, CDR1 is MGHRA and CDR2 is YSYEKL. This CDR3 contains 13 residues. CDR3 nucleotides: TGCGCCAGCAGCCAAGGTGGACAGAGAGAAGCTTTCTTT. Translated: CASSQGGQREAFF.

The rearrangement uses TRBV2 and TRBJ2-6, with 9 bases that match TRBD1. This CDR3 has 18 amino acids. The V segment lost 5 bases and the J segment 9 bases; nucleotides outside the gene matches: 17. From germline, CDR1 is SNHLY and CDR2 FYNNEI. CDR3 coding DNA: TGTGCCAGCAGTCAAACCGGGACAGGGTTGAGTGGTGGCAACGTCCTGACTTTC. Translating gives CASSQTGTGLSGGNVLTF.

This clonotype was seen many times. This rearrangement joins TRBV7-2 to TRBJ1-5, with TRBD1 matching over 10 bases. In germline, CDR1 is SGHTA, CDR2 FQGNSA. CDR3 size: 16 residues. Losses at the gene ends were 1 base for V and 3 bases for J; bases not matched to a gene: 3. In nucleotides, the CDR3 is TGTGCCAGCAGCTTAGAGGGACAGGGGAACAATCAGCCCCAGCATTTT. Protein sequence: CASSLEGQGNNQPQHF. Using reference TRBV7-2 and TRBJ1-5 for the parts outside the CDR3, the full variable domain is GAGVSQSPSNKVTEKGKDVELRCDPISGHTALYWYRQSLGQGLEFLIYFQGNSAPDKSGLPSDRFSAERTGGSVSTLTIQRTQQEDSAVYLCASSLEGQGNNQPQHFGDGTRLSIL.

On this clonotype itself: A read error may explain this, as a much larger clone is one base away. This sequence joins TRBV7-2 and TRBJ1-2, with D perhaps TRBD1 (5 bases). Per germline, CDR1 SGHTA and CDR2 FQGNSA. The V end was cut by 2 bases, the J end by 3 bases, with 10 bases between. The CDR3 has 14 residues. The CDR3 reads CASSLYRGDYGYTF. CDR3 DNA sequence: TGTGCCAGCAGCTTATATCGAGGGGACTATGGCTACACCTTC.

This clonotype is a singleton in its sample. V usage is TRBV6-5 and J usage is TRBJ2-3, with 9 nucleotides matching TRBD2. The CDR3 loop spans 20 amino acids. The germline V gene has CDR1 MNHEY and CDR2 SVGAGI. V lost 4 bases to trimming and J lost 2 bases; unmatched junction nucleotides: 19. CDR3 sequence reads: CASSSNQAWASGRPTDTQYF. The CDR3 DNA reads as TGTGCCAGCAGTTCTAACCAGGCATGGGCCAGCGGGAGGCCCACAGATACGCAGTATTTT.

V usage is TRBV2 and J usage is TRBJ1-4; possibly TRBD1 for D (5 bases). This CDR3 contains 13 residues. Per the germline V gene, CDR1 is SNHLY and CDR2 is FYNNEI. V lost 4 bases to trimming and J lost 10 bases, with 13 bases between them. The CDR3 DNA reads TGTGCCAGCAGTGCGGGGGAGGAAGGAAAACTGTTTTTT. This codes for CASSAGEEGKLFF. Variable domain in full (rest from reference TRBV2 and TRBJ1-4): EPEVTQTPSHQVTQMGQEVILRCVPISNHLYFYWYRQILGQKVEFLVSFYNNEISEKSEIFDDQFSVERPDGSNFTLKIRSTKLEDSAMYFCASSAGEEGKLFFGSGTQLSVL.

The chain joins TRBV20-1 to TRBJ1-4; tentative D call: TRBD1 (5 bases). The CDR3 covers 14 residues. The V gene's germline CDR1 is DFQATT and CDR2 SNEGSKA (reference sequence). Trimming removed 6 bases from V and 4 bases from J, with 15 bases in between. The CDR3, as DNA: TGCAGTGCGAACCGGGACGGGGTTAATGAAAAACTGTTTTTT. Protein: CSANRDGVNEKLFF.

The V call is TRBV12-3 or TRBV12-4, the J call TRBJ2-7; D is undetermined. V was cut by 3 bases and J by 1 base, with 13 bases left in between. The CDR3 sequence is 15 residues long. The CDR3 region has the DNA TGTGCCAGCAGTTTTGGCGGTGGTGGGTCCTACGAGCAGTACTTC. This sequence encodes CASSFGGGGSYEQYF.

This clonotype was observed a handful of times. This chain joins TRBV11-2 and TRBJ1-5, with D perhaps TRBD1 (6 bases). The CDR3 spans 19 residues. Germline values: CDR1 SGHAT, CDR2 FQNNGV. The V end was cut by 5 bases, the J end by 2 bases, with 25 bases between. This chain's CDR3 is CASSQAGGGAVMGNQPQHF. The CDR3 bases are TGTGCCAGCAGCCAAGCTGGCGGGGGCGCGGTCATGGGCAATCAGCCCCAGCATTTT. The full variable domain, its missing parts supplied by reference TRBV11-2 and TRBJ1-5, is EAGVAQSPRYKIIEKRQSVAFWCNPISGHATLYWYQQILGQGPKLLIQFQNNGVVDDSQLPKDRFSAERLKGVDSTLKIQPAKLEDSAVYLCASSQAGGGAVMGNQPQHFGDGTRLSIL.

This clonotype was observed at least ten times. V gene TRBV10-2 combines with J gene TRBJ1-2, with D possibly matching TRBD1 (5 bases). The V and J ends lost 4 bases and 0 bases respectively, with 15 bases between them. The CDR3 spans 16 residues. The germline V gene has CDR1 WSHSY and CDR2 SAAADI. CDR3 in DNA: TGCGCCAGCAGTGTTTCCGGGGACCGGACTAACTATGGCTACACCTTC. This codes for CASSVSGDRTNYGYTF.

Comments on this clonotype: A much larger clone lies one base from this, so it may be a read error. This chain joins TRBV19 and TRBJ1-3; 7 bases are shared with TRBD1. V shed 6 bases, J shed 9 bases, and the junction held 11 bases outside the gene matches. In germline, CDR1 is LNHDA, CDR2 SQIVND (reference sequence). CDR3 length: 14 residues. This CDR3 is CASSPGGDRTTIYF. The DNA for the CDR3 is TGTGCCAGTAGCCCGGGGGGGGACAGAACCACCATATATTTT.

The V call is TRBV7-8, the J call TRBJ1-1; possibly TRBD1 for D (6 bases). The CDR3 runs 14 residues. Germline loops: CDR1 SGHVS, CDR2 FQNEAQ. Trimming stripped 7 bases from V and 1 base from J, with 13 bases between. DNA of the CDR3: TGTGCCAGCACCTCCCGCAGGGGGAACACTGAAGCTTTCTTT. Amino acid sequence: CASTSRRGNTEAFF.

A note on this clonotype: The junction departs from the called germline gene at one end, perhaps through a read error. V usage is TRBV7-9 and J usage is TRBJ2-7; weak D call: TRBD2 (6 bases). CDR3 length: 16 residues. CDR1 is SEHNR and CDR2 is FQNEAQ in the germline V gene (reference sequence). CDR3 sequence (DNA): TGTGCCAGCAGCTTAGCGCTCGGCGGGGAAAGCTACGCGCAGTACTTC. Amino acid sequence: CASSLALGGESYAQYF.

This clonotype was recorded many times. The junction departs from the called germline gene at one end, perhaps through a read error. J is TRBJ1-3 and V is TRBV7-2; D ambiguous. CDR3 length: 17 residues. Germline-derived CDR1 and CDR2 are SGHTA and FQGNSA. The CDR3 bases are TGTGCCAGCAGCTTAGAGGGTTCGACCTCGTATGGACACACCATATATTTT. The encoded protein is CASSLEGSTSYGHTIYF.

This clonotype was seen a few times. The chain uses TRBV6-2 or TRBV6-3 and TRBJ2-7, with no clear D. Germline assignment: CDR1 MNHEY and CDR2 SVGEGT. This CDR3 contains 14 residues. Trimming took 0 bases from V and 3 from J, leaving 9 bases between them. The CDR3: CASSYSHQNYEQYF. For the CDR3, the DNA is TGTGCCAGCAGTTACTCGCACCAGAACTACGAGCAGTACTTC.